The rows below give T cell receptor beta chains drawn from one sample of a study of breast tumors, draining lymph nodes, adjacent tissues. TCRdb redid the calling of the multiplex PCR reads with MiXCR, one entry per CDR3 protein. The data show under 350,000 distinct CDR3 sequences, around 30% seen once. Sequenced sample: axillary lymph node tissue. These receptors were collected from a female donor with breast cancer. Some clones in this sample may be carry-over from other donors' samples. Each CDR3 is given with its conserved first and last residue. Each record gives: J gene, clone size, D gene, V gene, CDR3 DNA, CDR3 protein. The D gene is left open where the match is weak. Size tells how often a clone was seen (once, few, many) or the class of an expanded clone, and some rows leave it out.

TRBJ1-6 | once | . | TRBV2 | TGTGCCAGCTTAGGGGGAGGGTTTTCACCCCTCCACTTT | CASLGGGFSPLHF
TRBJ2-7 | many | TRBD2 | TRBV5-6 | TGTGCCAGCAGCTTGCTAGCGGGACCGTACGAGCAGTACTTC | CASSLLAGPYEQYF
TRBJ2-3 | many | TRBD2 | TRBV7-8 | TGTGCCAGCACCCCCAGGGGACTAGCGGGGAGGGCTAGCACAGATACGCAGTATTTT | CASTPRGLAGRASTDTQYF
TRBJ1-6 | many | . | TRBV20-1 | TGCAGTGCCCCTACCGGGACACGAAATAATTCACCCCTCCACTTT | CSAPTGTRNNSPLHF
TRBJ1-1 | . | TRBD1 | TRBV3-1 | TGTGCCAGCAGCCCTCGGGACAGGGGGAGGTCAGCTGAAGCTTTCTTT | CASSPRDRGRSAEAFF
TRBJ2-7 | many | TRBD2 | TRBV10-3 | TGTGCCATCAGTGTAGCGGGAGTGGGGGAGCAGTACTTC | CAISVAGVGEQYF
TRBJ2-7 | many | TRBD2 | TRBV19 | TGTGCCAGTAGTACAGGCCTAGCGGGAGTAGTCGAGCAGTACTTC | CASSTGLAGVVEQYF
TRBJ2-3 | many | . | TRBV5-1 | TGCGCCAGCAGCTCACTAGACACAGATACGCAGTATTTT | CASSSLDTDTQYF
TRBJ2-7 | many | TRBD2 | TRBV2 | TGTGCCAGCAGGGGCCTGCAAGCGGGGTACGAGCAGTACTTC | CASRGLQAGYEQYF
TRBJ1-5 | . | . | TRBV2 | TGTGCCAGCAGTGCCCAACCCGGGAGCCAAGAGACCCAGCATTTT | CASSAQPGSQETQHF
TRBJ2-5 | . | TRBD2 | TRBV5-1 | TGCGCCAGCAGCCGACTAGCGGGAGCGGGCGGCCAAGAGACCCAGTACTTC | CASSRLAGAGGQETQYF
TRBJ1-5 | . | . | TRBV7-2 | TGTGCCAGCAGCTTAGACGGGAGGCCCCAGCATTTT | CASSLDGRPQHF
TRBJ1-6 | many | . | TRBV9 | TGTGCCAGCAGCGCCGGGGTTAATAATTCACCCCTCCACTTT | CASSAGVNNSPLHF
TRBJ2-1 | many | . | TRBV20-1 | TGCAGTGCCAGGGCTTCGACAAGGCTATCCAATGAGCAGTTCTTC | CSARASTRLSNEQFF
TRBJ2-2 | . | . | TRBV13 | TGTGCCAGCAGCTCTCGCGTCGCCGGGGAGCTGTTTTTT | CASSSRVAGELFF
TRBJ2-3 | . | TRBD2 | TRBV2 | TGTGCCAGCGCTAGCGGGAGGGCTTCAGATACGCAGTATTTT | CASASGRASDTQYF
TRBJ2-1 | many | . | TRBV4-3 | TGCGCCAGCAGCCAAGCCTCAGGGATGGGGGACAATAAGCAGTTCTTC | CASSQASGMGDNKQFF
TRBJ2-7 | many | . | TRBV19 | TGTGCCAGTAGACAGGGTCTCGAGCAGTACTTC | CASRQGLEQYF
TRBJ2-3 | . | TRBD2 | TRBV6-2/TRBV6-3 | TGTGCCAGCAGTCCGGGACTAGCCTCCTCTGGTACGCAGTATTTT | CASSPGLASSGTQYF
TRBJ2-5 | many | . | TRBV20-1 | TGCAGTGCTGCCAGGGTTAGTCGAGAGACCCAGTACTTC | CSAARVSRETQYF
TRBJ2-3 | few | . | TRBV27 | TGTGCCAGCAGCGAATCGATCGGTGGGAGAGATACGCAGTATTTT | CASSESIGGRDTQYF
TRBJ1-2 | . | . | TRBV29-1 | TGCAGTTTACGGTGGCAGGGTGGCTACACCTTC | CSLRWQGGYTF
TRBJ2-1 | many | . | TRBV19 | TGTGCCAGTAGTACCGAACAGGGTAACTCCTACAATGAGCAGTTCTTC | CASSTEQGNSYNEQFF
TRBJ2-1 | few | . | TRBV12-3/TRBV12-4 | TGTGCCAGCAGTTCTTACGGGACTCAGCAGTTCTTC | CASSSYGTQQFF
TRBJ2-3 | . | . | TRBV3-2 | TGTGCCAGCAGCCCAGGGACTAGCGACACAGATACGCAGTATTTT | CASSPGTSDTDTQYF
TRBJ2-3 | few | . | TRBV28 | TGTGCCAGCAGTCCAGCGGAGGGGGACACAGATACGCAGTATTTT | CASSPAEGDTDTQYF
TRBJ2-3 | . | TRBD1 | TRBV25-1 | TGTGCCAGCAGTGCTATCCTCCGACGGGGACAGGGGAGCAGGGATACGCAGTATTTT | CASSAILRRGQGSRDTQYF
TRBJ2-3 | . | TRBD1 | TRBV20-1 | TGCAGTGCCCCCGACAGGGTGGGTTCCATTGGGGATGAGCAGTATTTT | CSAPDRVGSIGDEQYF
TRBJ2-7 | . | . | TRBV18 | TGTGCCAGCTCACCGAGGTTCCCTCAGGGGGTCGGGGGCTCCTACGAGCAGTACTTC | CASSPRFPQGVGGSYEQYF
TRBJ2-3 | . | . | TRBV20-1 | TGCAGTGCTCGCCAAGCTAGCGCCAAAGATACGCAGTATTTT | CSARQASAKDTQYF
TRBJ2-1 | many | . | TRBV4-3 | TGCGCCAGCAGCCAAGGAAGTAGCATCACCAATGAGCAGTTCTTC | CASSQGSSITNEQFF
TRBJ1-6 | many | . | TRBV7-3 | TGTGCCAGCAGCTTAATAGAGGATTCACCCCTCCACTTT | CASSLIEDSPLHF
TRBJ2-5 | many | TRBD2 | TRBV6-2/TRBV6-3 | TGTGCCAGCAAAGCGGGGGAGACCCAGTACTTC | CASKAGETQYF
TRBJ2-1 | many | TRBD2 | TRBV5-6 | TGTGCCAGCAGCTTACTAGCGGGAGGGTTAAATGAGCAGTTCTTC | CASSLLAGGLNEQFF
TRBJ2-2 | many | . | TRBV12-5 | TGTGCTAGTGGTTCCTGGGGGTTCACCGGGGAGCTGTTTTTT | CASGSWGFTGELFF
TRBJ1-1 | . | . | TRBV7-2 | TGTGCCAGCAGACAAACAGGGAACACTGAAGCTTTCTTT | CASRQTGNTEAFF
TRBJ2-6 | many | . | TRBV7-7 | TGTGCTAGCAGCTTAGTTTCGGGGGCGCCTGGGGCCAACGTCCTGACTTTC | CASSLVSGAPGANVLTF
TRBJ2-7 | many | TRBD2 | TRBV6-6 | TGTGCCACTCTAGCGGGGACCACCTACGAGCAGTACTTC | CATLAGTTYEQYF
TRBJ2-7 | many | TRBD2 | TRBV6-6 | TGTGCCAGCAGGGAGACTAGCGGACTCTACGAGCAGTACTTC | CASRETSGLYEQYF
TRBJ2-7 | . | . | TRBV4-1 | TGCGCCAGCGCGGCTCGAGGACAGTTTGGTCTTGGCTCGAATACAACGCCTTACGAGCAGTACTTC | CASAARGQFGLGSNTTPYEQYF
TRBJ2-3 | many | . | TRBV5-1 | TGCGCCAGCAGCCCAGGGGCCCAGGGGACAGATACGCAGTATTTT | CASSPGAQGTDTQYF
TRBJ1-2 | . | . | TRBV27 | TGTGCCAGCAGTGCCGGGACACTCCCACGTTATGGCTACACCTTC | CASSAGTLPRYGYTF
TRBJ2-5 | many | TRBD2 | TRBV20-1 | TGCAGTGCTAGGGGTTACGGGAGGGGAGAGACCCAGTACTTC | CSARGYGRGETQYF
TRBJ1-2 | many | TRBD1 | TRBV5-1 | TGCGCCAGCAGCTTGGTGGCCGGGACAGATAACTATGGCTACACCTTC | CASSLVAGTDNYGYTF
TRBJ2-5 | medium-sized | . | TRBV29-1 | TGCAGCGTTGAAGATCGGGTGCGGAGTCTGGAGACCCAGTACTTC | CSVEDRVRSLETQYF
TRBJ1-2 | . | . | TRBV10-1 | TGCGCCAGCAGTGGGACTAGCGGGAGCGACTATGGCTACACCTTC | CASSGTSGSDYGYTF
TRBJ1-4 | . | . | TRBV29-1 | TGCAGCGTCGAGGAAGGGACGGAAGATGAAAAACTGTTTTTT | CSVEEGTEDEKLFF
TRBJ1-5 | . | TRBD1 | TRBV2 | TGTGCCAGCAGGACCGACAGGGGAGGTCGCAATCAGCCCCAGCATTTT | CASRTDRGGRNQPQHF
TRBJ2-5 | many | . | TRBV4-1 | TGCGCCAGCAGCCCTTTCGGAGGACTCCAAGAGACCCAGTACTTC | CASSPFGGLQETQYF
TRBJ2-2 | many | TRBD1 | TRBV5-1 | TGCGCCAGCAGCTCCCGGGACAGGGGTGTCGGGGAGCTGTTTTTT | CASSSRDRGVGELFF
TRBJ2-5 | many | TRBD2 | TRBV7-2 | TGTGCCAGCAGCTTATCCGGGACTAGCGGGCAAGAGACCCAGTACTTC | CASSLSGTSGQETQYF
TRBJ2-1 | many | TRBD2 | TRBV27 | TGTGCCAGCAGTTTAGAGGGAGTGGGGGGGGGTGAGCAGTTCTTC | CASSLEGVGGGEQFF
TRBJ1-1 | . | . | TRBV29-1 | TGCAGCGTCTACGGGGACATTTCCGAAGCTTTCTTT | CSVYGDISEAFF
TRBJ1-5 | many | . | TRBV7-9 | TGTGCCAGCAGCGCTACAGAAAATCAGCCCCAGCATTTT | CASSATENQPQHF
TRBJ2-1 | many | TRBD2 | TRBV20-1 | TGCAGTGCTAGTCTCCTAGCGGGAGAGGGTATCCCCTACAATGAGCAGTTCTTC | CSASLLAGEGIPYNEQFF
TRBJ1-6 | . | . | TRBV27 | TGTGCCAGCAGTTTTGGGCCCAGAGGCTCCTATAATTCACCCCTCCACTTT | CASSFGPRGSYNSPLHF
TRBJ1-2 | many | . | TRBV20-1 | TGCAGTGCTAGAGAGGGCTATGGCTACACCTTC | CSAREGYGYTF
TRBJ1-1 | . | TRBD1 | TRBV29-1 | TGCAGCGGGAACAGGGGAGCCACTGAAGCTTTCTTT | CSGNRGATEAFF
TRBJ2-5 | . | TRBD2 | TRBV18 | TGTGCCAGCTCACCCCCTAGCGGGAGGGCCCTAGGGGAGACCCAGTACTTC | CASSPPSGRALGETQYF
TRBJ2-7 | many | . | TRBV6-1 | TGTGCCAGCAGGACCAGGGCGACGGAGGAGGAGCAGTACTTC | CASRTRATEEEQYF